This entry is about one T cell receptor (beta chain). Germline V gene data show CDR1 as SGHTA and CDR2 as FQGTGA. Losses at the gene ends were 5 bases for V and 5 bases for J; bases not matched to a gene: 6. The CDR3 consists of 16 residues. This entry belongs to a study of blood T cell repertoires in COVID-19. Turning to the study itself: Samples representing acute and convalescent COVID-19 were sourced from the United States, Italy and Spain. PBMCs, B-cell-depleted T cells, or T cells provided the cDNA or gDNA that made up the material.

Original methodology: Reference gene primer amplification yielded estimated nucleated cell counts. Sequenced by immunoSEQ multiplex PCR; TCRdb stores in-frame clones only, minus some. D and trimming were read from the DNA, whereas the V and J calls and clone size are those reported in that table. The sample holds about 220,000 clones, more than 65% seen once. The TCR originated in a woman aged 25 to 39 who had recovered from COVID-19. Sequencing input: peripheral blood. V gene TRBV7-3 combines with J gene TRBJ2-1, with 13 bases identical to TRBD2. The CDR3 coding sequence is TGTGCCAGCAGCCGACTAGCGGGAGGCCGCGACAATGAGCAGTTCTTC. Translating it yields CASSRLAGGRDNEQFF.